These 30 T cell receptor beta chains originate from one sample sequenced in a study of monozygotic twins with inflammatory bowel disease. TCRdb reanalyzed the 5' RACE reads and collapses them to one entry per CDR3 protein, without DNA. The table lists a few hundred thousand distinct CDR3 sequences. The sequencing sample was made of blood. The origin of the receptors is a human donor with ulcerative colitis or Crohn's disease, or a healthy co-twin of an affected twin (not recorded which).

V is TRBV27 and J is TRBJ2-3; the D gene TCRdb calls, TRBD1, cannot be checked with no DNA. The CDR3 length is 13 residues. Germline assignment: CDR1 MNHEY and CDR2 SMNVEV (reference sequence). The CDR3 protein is CASTGYSTDTQYF.

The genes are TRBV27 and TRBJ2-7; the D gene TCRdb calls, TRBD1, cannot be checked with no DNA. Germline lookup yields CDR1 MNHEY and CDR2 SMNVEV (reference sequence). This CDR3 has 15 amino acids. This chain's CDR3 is CASSIGQGGTYEQYF.

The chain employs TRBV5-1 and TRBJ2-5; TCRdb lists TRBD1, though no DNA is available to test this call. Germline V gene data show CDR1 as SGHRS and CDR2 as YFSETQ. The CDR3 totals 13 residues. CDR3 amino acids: CASRETGSETQYF.

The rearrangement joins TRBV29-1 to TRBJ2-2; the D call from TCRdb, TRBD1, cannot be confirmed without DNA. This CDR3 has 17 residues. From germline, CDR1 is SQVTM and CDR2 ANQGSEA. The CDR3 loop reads CSVGRTGVAIGTGELFF.

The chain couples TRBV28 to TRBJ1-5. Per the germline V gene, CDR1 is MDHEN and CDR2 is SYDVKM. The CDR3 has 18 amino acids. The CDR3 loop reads CASSLALTGKHSNQPQHF.

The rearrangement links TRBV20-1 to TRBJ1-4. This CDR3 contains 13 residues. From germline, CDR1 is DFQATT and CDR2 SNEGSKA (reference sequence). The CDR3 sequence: CSARGHQNEKLFF.

CDR3 residues: CASSPSQNGNSPLHF. The chain combines TRBV18 with TRBJ1-6. Germline loops: CDR1 KGHSH, CDR2 LQKENI. The CDR3 sequence is 15 residues long. Looking up the rest from reference TRBV18 and TRBJ1-6 gives the full variable domain: NAGVMQNPRHLVRRRGQEARLRCSPMKGHSHVYWYRQLPEEGLKFMVYLQKENIIDESGMPKERFSAEFPKEGPSILRIQQVVRGDSAAYFCASSPSQNGNSPLHFGNGTRLTVT.

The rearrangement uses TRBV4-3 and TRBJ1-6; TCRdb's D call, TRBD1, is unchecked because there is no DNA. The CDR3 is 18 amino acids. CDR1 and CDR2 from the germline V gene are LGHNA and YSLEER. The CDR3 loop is CASSQDRGKSSYNSPLHF.

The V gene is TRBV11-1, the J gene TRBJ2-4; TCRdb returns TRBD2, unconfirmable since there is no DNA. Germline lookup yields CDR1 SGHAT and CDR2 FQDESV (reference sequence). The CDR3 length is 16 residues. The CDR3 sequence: CASSSRGIRHKNIQYF.

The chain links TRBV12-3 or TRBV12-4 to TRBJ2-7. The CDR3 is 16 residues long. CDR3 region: CASSFPRHGGRLVQYF.

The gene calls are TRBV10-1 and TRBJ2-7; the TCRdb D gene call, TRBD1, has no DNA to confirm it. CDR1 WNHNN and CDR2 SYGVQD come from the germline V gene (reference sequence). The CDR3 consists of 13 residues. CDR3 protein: CASSEQGAYEQYF.

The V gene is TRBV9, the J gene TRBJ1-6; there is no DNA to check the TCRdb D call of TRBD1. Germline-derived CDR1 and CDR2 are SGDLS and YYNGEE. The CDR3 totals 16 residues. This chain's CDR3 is CASSVARTGENSPLHF.

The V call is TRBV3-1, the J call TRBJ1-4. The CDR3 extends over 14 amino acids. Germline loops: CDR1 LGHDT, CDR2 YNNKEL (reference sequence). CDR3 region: CASSPLGLNEKLFF.

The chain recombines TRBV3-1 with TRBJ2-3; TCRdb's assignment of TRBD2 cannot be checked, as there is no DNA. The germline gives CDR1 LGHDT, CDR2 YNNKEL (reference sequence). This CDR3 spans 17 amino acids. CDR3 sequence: CASSRRDSLYTSDTQYF.

This CDR3 is CASSPGGQALGSEAFF. This chain connects TRBV7-3 to TRBJ1-1; TCRdb picks TRBD1, but there is no DNA to check that call. The CDR3 runs to 16 residues. CDR1 is SGHTA and CDR2 is FQGTGA in the germline V gene.

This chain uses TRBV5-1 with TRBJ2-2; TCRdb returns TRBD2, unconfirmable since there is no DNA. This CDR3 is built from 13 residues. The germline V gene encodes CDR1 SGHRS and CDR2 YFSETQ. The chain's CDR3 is CAIRDLNTGELFF.

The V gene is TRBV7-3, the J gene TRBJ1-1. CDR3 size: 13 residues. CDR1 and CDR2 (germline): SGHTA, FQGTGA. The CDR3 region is CASSFASNTEAFF.

The CDR3 loop reads CASRPGTLPSGELFF. The chain joins TRBV6-1 to TRBJ2-2; the TCRdb call, TRBD1, lacks DNA for checking. The CDR3 totals 15 residues. Germline CDR1 MNHNS, CDR2 SASEGT.

This CDR3 is CASSWTSFGANEQFF. The chain combines TRBV6-1 with TRBJ2-1; TCRdb indicates TRBD1, and absent DNA this call remains unverified. CDR3 length: 15 amino acids. Germline assignment: CDR1 MNHNS and CDR2 SASEGT.

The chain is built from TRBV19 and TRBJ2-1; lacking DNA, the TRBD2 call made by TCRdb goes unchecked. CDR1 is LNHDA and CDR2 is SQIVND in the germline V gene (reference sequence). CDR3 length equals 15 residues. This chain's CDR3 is CASSRTSGGSNEQFF.

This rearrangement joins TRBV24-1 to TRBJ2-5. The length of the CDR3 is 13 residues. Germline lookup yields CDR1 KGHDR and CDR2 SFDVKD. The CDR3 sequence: CATSVSGQETQYF.

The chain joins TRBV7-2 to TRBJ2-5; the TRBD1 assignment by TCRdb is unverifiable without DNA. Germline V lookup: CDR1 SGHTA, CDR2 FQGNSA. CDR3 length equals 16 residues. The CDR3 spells CASSLAGGYLGETQYF.

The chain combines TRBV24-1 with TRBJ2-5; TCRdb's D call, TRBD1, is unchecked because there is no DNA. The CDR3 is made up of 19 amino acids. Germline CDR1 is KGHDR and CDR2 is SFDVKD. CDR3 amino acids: CATSDTGGWGRSYQETQYF.

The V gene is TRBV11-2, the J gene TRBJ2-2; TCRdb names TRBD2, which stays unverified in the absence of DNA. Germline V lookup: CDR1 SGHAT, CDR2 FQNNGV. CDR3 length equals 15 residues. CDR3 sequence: CASSERVASGGELFF.

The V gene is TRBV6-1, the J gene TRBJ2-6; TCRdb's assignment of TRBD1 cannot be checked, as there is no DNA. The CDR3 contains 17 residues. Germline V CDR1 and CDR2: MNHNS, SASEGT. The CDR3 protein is CASSQGTGISGANVLTF.

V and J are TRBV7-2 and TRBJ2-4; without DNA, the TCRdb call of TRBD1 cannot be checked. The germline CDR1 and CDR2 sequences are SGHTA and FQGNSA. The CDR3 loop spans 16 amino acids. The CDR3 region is CASSPMTGEAKNIQYF.

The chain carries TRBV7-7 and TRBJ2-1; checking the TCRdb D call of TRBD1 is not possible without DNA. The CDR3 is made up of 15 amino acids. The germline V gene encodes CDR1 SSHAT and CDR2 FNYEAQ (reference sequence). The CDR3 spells CASSSVLGGRHEQFF.

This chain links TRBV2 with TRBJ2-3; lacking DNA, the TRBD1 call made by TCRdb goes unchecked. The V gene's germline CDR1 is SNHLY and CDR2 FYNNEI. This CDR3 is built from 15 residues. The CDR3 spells CASSEARGGTDTQYF.

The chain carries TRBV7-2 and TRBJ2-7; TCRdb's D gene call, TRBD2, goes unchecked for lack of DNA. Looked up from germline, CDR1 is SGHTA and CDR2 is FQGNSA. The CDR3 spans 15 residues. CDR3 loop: CASSSPSGATYEQYF.

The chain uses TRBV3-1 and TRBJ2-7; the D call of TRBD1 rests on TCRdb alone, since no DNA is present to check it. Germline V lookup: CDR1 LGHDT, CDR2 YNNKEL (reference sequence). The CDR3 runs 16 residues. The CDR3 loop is CASSQETTGREYEQYF.